The clone carrying this TCR beta chain was recorded a few times. This sample is part of a study of human T cells and chemical hapten exposure. Documented time point: patch test 2, 6 weeks after DPC sensitization. Treatment denoted: therapeutic diphenylcyclopropenone sensitization with weekly scalp DPC. What the library attached to individual cDNA molecules were unique molecular identifiers. MiXCR, run by TCRdb on the RACE reads, gives a single entry per CDR3 protein. This repertoire shows under 75,000 distinct CDR3 sequences, over 6.5% found once; its top ten account for roughly 3.8%. The germline V gene has CDR1 LNHDA and CDR2 SQIVND (reference sequence). The length of the CDR3 is 13 residues. V lost 7 bases and J 4 bases, leaving 13 bases between the germline ends.

The source material was whole blood, sampled in connection with sensitization to the hapten diphenylcyclopropenone (DPC). The sequence derives from a woman in her 50s with alopecia areata. Some clones in this sample may be carry-over from other donors' samples. The rearrangement uses TRBV19 and TRBJ1-2; D is uncertain. CDR3 sequence (DNA): TGTGCCAGTACCCCAGACGGCCCCTATGGCTACACCTTC. Protein: CASTPDGPYGYTF.